The 17 T cell receptor beta chains in this list originate from one sample, sequenced in a study of blood T cells in healthy people across ages. It was with a sample-barcoded 5' primer and a J-beta primer mix that a second PCR of roughly 7 to 12 cycles was run. TCRdb redid the calling of the 5' RACE reads with MiXCR, one entry per CDR3 protein. The repertoire includes some 1.4 million distinct CDR3 sequences, approximately 38% of them detected once, and roughly 7.7% sits in the top ten. Sequenced sample: blood. Receptor source: a woman under 30 in good health.

This clonotype was counted only a few times. V usage is TRBV10-3 and J usage is TRBJ2-7, with 10 bases identical to TRBD1. Germline values: CDR1 ENHRY, CDR2 SYGVKD. This CDR3 region has 14 residues. Germline trimming cut 7 bases from V and 6 bases from J; bases unmatched to any gene: 9. The CDR3 is CAITPGTGDLEQYF. The CDR3 DNA reads TGTGCCATCACTCCCGGGACAGGGGACCTCGAGCAGTACTTC.

The chain has TRBV5-1 and TRBJ1-1; D unresolved. CDR1 and CDR2 from the germline V gene are SGHRS and YFSETQ. Trimming pared 4 bases from V and 2 bases from J, leaving 21 bases between. The CDR3 covers 17 residues. In nucleotides, the CDR3 is TGCGCCAGCAGCCCGTTAGCAACTCGCATATCTAACACTGAAGCTTTCTTT. This gives the protein CASSPLATRISNTEAFF. Looking up the rest from reference TRBV5-1 and TRBJ1-1 gives the full variable domain: KAGVTQTPRYLIKTRGQQVTLSCSPISGHRSVSWYQQTPGQGLQFLFEYFSETQRNKGNFPGRFSGRQFSNSRSEMNVSTLELGDSALYLCASSPLATRISNTEAFFGQGTRLTVV.

The V and J genes are TRBV20-1 and TRBJ1-2; no firm D call. Germline loops: CDR1 DFQATT, CDR2 SNEGSKA (reference sequence). The CDR3 has 12 amino acids. Deletions cut 5 bases from V and 4 bases from J, with 11 bases between. Written as DNA, the CDR3 is TGCAGTGCTGCCCCTTTGGGCTATGGCTACACCTTC. Amino acid sequence: CSAAPLGYGYTF.

J is TRBJ2-1 and V is TRBV7-8, with TRBD1 as a possible D gene (5 bases). There are 15 residues in the CDR3. CDR1 is SGHVS, CDR2 FQNEAQ, per germline. Deletions cut 1 base from V and 10 bases from J, with 17 bases between. The CDR3 reads CASSLEGMYTYEQFF. The CDR3 DNA is TGTGCCAGCAGCTTAGAGGGGATGTACACCTACGAGCAGTTCTTC.

This sequence joins TRBV5-1 and TRBJ2-2, with D maybe TRBD1 (6 bases). There are 15 residues in the CDR3. Per germline, CDR1 SGHRS and CDR2 YFSETQ. Between the trimmed V and J ends, which lost 7 bases and 1 base, there was a span of 14 bases. The CDR3 region has the DNA TGCGCCAGCGCCCCGCAGACAGGGAACACCGGGGAGCTGTTTTTT. It is translated as CASAPQTGNTGELFF.

This clonotype was seen a few times. The chain uses TRBV6-1 and TRBJ2-7; D is possibly TRBD2 (6 bases). The CDR3 loop spans 15 amino acids. Germline lookup yields CDR1 MNHNS and CDR2 SASEGT. Trimming took 4 bases from V and 2 from J, leaving 15 bases between them. CDR3 coding DNA: TGTGCCAGCAGTGTGGGTAGCGGTTACCCCTACGAGCAGTACTTC. This gives the protein CASSVGSGYPYEQYF.

The chain employs TRBV12-3 or TRBV12-4 and TRBJ2-1; TRBD1 matches at 7 bases. The CDR3 is 14 amino acids. The J segment lost 13 bases and the V segment lost 5 bases, leaving 14 bases of the junction unmatched. This chain's CDR3 is CASSTGQPGETQFF. The CDR3, as DNA: TGTGCCAGCAGTACGGGACAGCCAGGAGAGACCCAGTTCTTC.

This clonotype was detected a few times. V and J are TRBV4-1 and TRBJ1-5; D is undetermined. Looked up from germline, CDR1 is MGHRA and CDR2 is YSYEKL. The CDR3 consists of 13 residues. The V gene lost 2 bases and the J gene lost 5 bases, with 7 bases spanning the gap. This CDR3 is CASSQTEDQPQHF. The CDR3 nucleotides read TGCGCCAGCAGCCAAACCGAGGATCAGCCCCAGCATTTT.

J is TRBJ2-7 and V is TRBV29-1; possible D gene TRBD2, 6 bases. Trimming cost V 7 bases and J 10 bases, with 20 bases left between them. The CDR3 is made up of 12 amino acids. The V gene's germline CDR1 is SQVTM and CDR2 ANQGSEA. CDR3: CSARTPTGVQYF. The DNA of the CDR3 is TGCAGCGCCCGGACGCCCACGGGGGTCCAGTACTTC.

The V and J genes are TRBV27 and TRBJ1-6; D remains ambiguous. Germline assignment: CDR1 MNHEY and CDR2 SMNVEV (reference sequence). The CDR3 covers 14 residues. The V end lost 3 bases, the J end lost 5 bases, and 8 bases lay between the germline ends. The CDR3 DNA is TGTGCCAGCAGTTTTAGCAGCAATAATTCACCCCTCCACTTT. Its translation is CASSFSSNNSPLHF.

The CDR3 reads CASSRGTVNNSPLHF. CDR3 sequence (DNA): TGTGCCAGCAGCCGCGGGACGGTTAATAATTCACCCCTCCACTTT. The chain couples TRBV14 to TRBJ1-6, with a weak D call TRBD1 (5 bases). Germline loops: CDR1 SGHDN, CDR2 FVKESK. V was shortened by 4 bases and J by 5 bases, with 12 bases between the two germline ends. This CDR3 has 15 amino acids.

The rearrangement links TRBV29-1 to TRBJ1-2; tentative D call: TRBD1 (6 bases). Germline assignment: CDR1 SQVTM and CDR2 ANQGSEA. The CDR3 runs to 13 residues. The V end was cut by 4 bases, the J end by 7 bases, with 16 bases between. In DNA, the CDR3 is TGCAGCGTTGGGGGGCCCTCCTTGCCTGGCTACACCTTC. Translating gives CSVGGPSLPGYTF.

This rearrangement joins TRBV6-1 to TRBJ2-5; 11 nucleotides align to TRBD1. The J call could be wrong; TRBJ2-7 is a better fit for the DNA end. The CDR3 length is 15 residues. Germline V lookup: CDR1 MNHNS, CDR2 SASEGT. The CDR3 DNA follows: TGTGCCAGCATCCCGGCAGGGACAGGGGGCTACGAGCAGTACTTC. This sequence encodes CASIPAGTGGYEQYF.

This clonotype was detected only a few times. J is TRBJ2-3 and V is TRBV5-1; TRBD1 aligns across 7 bases. Looked up from germline, CDR1 is SGHRS and CDR2 is YFSETQ. The CDR3 has 16 amino acids. Trimming took 3 bases from V and 0 from J; bases not matched to a gene: 7. The CDR3 is CASSSGQYRSTDTQYF. The CDR3 DNA reads TGCGCCAGCAGCTCGGGACAGTACCGGAGCACAGATACGCAGTATTTT.

The chain is built from TRBV10-3 and TRBJ1-6; D is undetermined. The CDR3 loop spans 15 amino acids. The germline V and J ends were trimmed by 0 bases and 5 bases, with 8 bases remaining between them. Germline lookup yields CDR1 ENHRY and CDR2 SYGVKD. The CDR3 region is CAISESPLDNSPLHF. The CDR3 nucleotides read TGTGCCATCAGTGAGTCCCCCCTGGATAATTCACCCCTCCACTTT.

J is TRBJ2-3 and V is TRBV21-1; the tabulated D call, TRBD1, remains unverified against the DNA. TRBV21-1 is designated a pseudogene. The CDR3 extends over 13 amino acids. The CDR3 nucleotides read TGTGCCAGCAGGATGAGGGGGACAGATACGCAGTATTTT. Its translation: CASRMRGTDTQYF.

This chain uses TRBV7-3 with TRBJ2-3, with D unclear. The CDR3 is made up of 15 amino acids. Germline V gene lookup returns CDR1 SGHTA and CDR2 FQGTGA. V dropped 1 base and J dropped 0 bases, with 8 bases sitting between them. The DNA of the CDR3 is TGTGCCAGCAGCTTAAGTCAGTTGAGCACAGATACGCAGTATTTT. It yields the protein CASSLSQLSTDTQYF.